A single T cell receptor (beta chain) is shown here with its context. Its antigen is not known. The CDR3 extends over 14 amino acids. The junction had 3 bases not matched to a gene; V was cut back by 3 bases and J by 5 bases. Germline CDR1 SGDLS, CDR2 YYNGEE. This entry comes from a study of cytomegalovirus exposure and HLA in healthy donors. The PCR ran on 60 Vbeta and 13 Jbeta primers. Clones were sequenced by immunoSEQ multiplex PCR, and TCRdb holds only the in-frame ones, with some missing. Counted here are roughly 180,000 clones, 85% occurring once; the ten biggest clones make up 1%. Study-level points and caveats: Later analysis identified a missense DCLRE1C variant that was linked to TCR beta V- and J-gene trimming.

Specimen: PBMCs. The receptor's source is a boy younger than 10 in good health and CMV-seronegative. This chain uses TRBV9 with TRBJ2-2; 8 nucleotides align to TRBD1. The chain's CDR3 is CASSARQGTGELFF. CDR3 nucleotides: TGTGCCAGCAGCGCAAGACAGGGGACCGGGGAGCTGTTTTTT.